This T cell receptor beta chain was obtained from a study of identical twins. A few counts support this clonotype. The germline V gene encodes CDR1 SGHRS and CDR2 YFSETQ. Trimming removed 0 bases at V and 0 bases at J, with 14 bases between. There are 17 residues in the CDR3. TCRdb re-called the 5' RACE reads with MiXCR, one entry per CDR3 protein. In the table there are 700,000 or so distinct CDR3 sequences, about 20% of which are singletons. These data were likewise used in another study, on T cells expressing NK-cell markers.

The V gene is TRBV5-1, the J gene TRBJ2-3; D may be TRBD1 (6 bases). The sequence was collected from a woman under 30 in good health. Sequenced material: PBMCs. CDR3 in amino acids: CASSLAGSGDSTDTQYF. The CDR3 DNA reads as TGCGCCAGCAGCTTGGCCGGGTCAGGGGACAGCACAGATACGCAGTATTTT.